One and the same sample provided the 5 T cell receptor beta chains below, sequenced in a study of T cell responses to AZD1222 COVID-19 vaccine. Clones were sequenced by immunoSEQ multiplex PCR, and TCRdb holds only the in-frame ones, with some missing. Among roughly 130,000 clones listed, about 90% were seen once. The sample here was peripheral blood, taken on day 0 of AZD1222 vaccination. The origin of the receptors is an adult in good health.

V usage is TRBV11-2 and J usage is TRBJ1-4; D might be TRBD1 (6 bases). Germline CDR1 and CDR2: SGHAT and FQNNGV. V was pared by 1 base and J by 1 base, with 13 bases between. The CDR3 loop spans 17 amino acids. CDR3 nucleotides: TGTGCCAGCAGCTTAGGGCTACAGGGTCTAACTAATGAAAAACTGTTTTTT. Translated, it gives CASSLGLQGLTNEKLFF.

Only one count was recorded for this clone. In DNA, the CDR3 is TGTGCCAGCTCACCGGGACAGGTCAATCAGCCCCAGCATTTT. Encoded protein: CASSPGQVNQPQHF. The chain has TRBV18 and TRBJ1-5; 8 nucleotides align to TRBD1. From germline, CDR1 is KGHSH and CDR2 LQKENI. The CDR3 is 14 residues long. V dropped 3 bases and J dropped 3; count of bases not matched to a gene: 1.

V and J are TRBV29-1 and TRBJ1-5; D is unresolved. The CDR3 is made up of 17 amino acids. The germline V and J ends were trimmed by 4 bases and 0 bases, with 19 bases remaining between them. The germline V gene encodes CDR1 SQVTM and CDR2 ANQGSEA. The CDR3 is CSVAESTELYSNQPQHF. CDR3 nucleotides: TGCAGCGTTGCTGAGTCAACGGAATTATATAGCAATCAGCCCCAGCATTTT.

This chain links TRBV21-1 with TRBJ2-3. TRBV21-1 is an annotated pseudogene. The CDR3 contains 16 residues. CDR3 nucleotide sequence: TGTGCCAGCAGCAAAGGGCCTAACTTGGAAACAGATACGCAGTATTTT. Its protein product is CASSKGPNLETDTQYF.

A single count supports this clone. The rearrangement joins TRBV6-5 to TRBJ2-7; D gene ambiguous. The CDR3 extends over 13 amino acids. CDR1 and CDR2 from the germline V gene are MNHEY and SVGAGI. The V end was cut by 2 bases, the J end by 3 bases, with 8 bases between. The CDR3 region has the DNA TGTGCCAGCAGTTACGAGACTGGCTACGAGCAGTACTTC. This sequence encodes CASSYETGYEQYF.